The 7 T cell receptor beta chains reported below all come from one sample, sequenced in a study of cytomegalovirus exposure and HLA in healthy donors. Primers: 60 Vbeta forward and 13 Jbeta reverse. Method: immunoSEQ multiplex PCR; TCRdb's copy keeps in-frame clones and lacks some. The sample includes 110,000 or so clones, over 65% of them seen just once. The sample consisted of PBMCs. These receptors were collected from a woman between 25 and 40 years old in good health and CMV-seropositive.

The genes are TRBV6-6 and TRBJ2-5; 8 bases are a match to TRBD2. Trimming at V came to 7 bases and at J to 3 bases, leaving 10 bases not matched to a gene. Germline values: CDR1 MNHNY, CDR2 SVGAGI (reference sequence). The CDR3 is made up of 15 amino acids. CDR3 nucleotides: TGTGCCAGCAAACTAGCGGAATCAGACAAAGAGACCCAGTACTTC. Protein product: CASKLAESDKETQYF.

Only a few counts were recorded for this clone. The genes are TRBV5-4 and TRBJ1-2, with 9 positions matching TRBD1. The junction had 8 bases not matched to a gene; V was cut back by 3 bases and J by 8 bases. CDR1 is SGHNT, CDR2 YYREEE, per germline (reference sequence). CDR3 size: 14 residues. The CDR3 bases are TGTGCCAGCAGCTCACAGGACAGGGGTCGCGGCTACACCTTC. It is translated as CASSSQDRGRGYTF. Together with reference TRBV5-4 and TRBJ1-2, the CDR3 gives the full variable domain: ETGVTQSPTHLIKTRGQQVTLRCSSQSGHNTVSWYQQALGQGPQFIFQYYREEENGRGNFPPRFSGLQFPNYSSELNVNALELDDSALYLCASSSQDRGRGYTFGSGTRLTVV.

The CDR3 reads CAISDGLAGYEQYF. Written as DNA, the CDR3 is TGTGCCATCAGTGATGGGCTAGCGGGGTACGAGCAGTACTTC. The V gene is TRBV10-3, the J gene TRBJ2-7, with 9 bases lining up with TRBD2. Looked up from germline, CDR1 is ENHRY and CDR2 is SYGVKD. The ends lost 3 bases at V and 4 bases at J; junction bases unmatched: 4. The CDR3 has 14 amino acids.

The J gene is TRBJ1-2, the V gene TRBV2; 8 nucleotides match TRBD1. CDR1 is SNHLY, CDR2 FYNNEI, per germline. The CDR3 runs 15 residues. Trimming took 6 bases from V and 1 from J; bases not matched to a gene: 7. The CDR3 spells CASRGQANGNYGYTF. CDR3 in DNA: TGTGCCAGCAGGGGACAGGCGAATGGTAACTATGGCTACACCTTC.

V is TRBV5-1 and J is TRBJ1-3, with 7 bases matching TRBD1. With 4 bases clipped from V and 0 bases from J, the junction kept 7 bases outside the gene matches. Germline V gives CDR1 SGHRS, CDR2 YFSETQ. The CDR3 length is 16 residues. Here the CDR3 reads CASSGGQLSSGNTIYF. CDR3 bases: TGCGCCAGCAGCGGGGGACAGTTAAGCTCTGGAAACACCATATATTTT.

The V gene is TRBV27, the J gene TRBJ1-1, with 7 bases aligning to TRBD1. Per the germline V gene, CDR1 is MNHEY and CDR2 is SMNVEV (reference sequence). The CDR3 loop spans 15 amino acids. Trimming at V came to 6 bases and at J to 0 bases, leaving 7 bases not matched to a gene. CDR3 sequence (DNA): TGTGCCAGCAGGGCCGGGACAGCCATGAACACTGAAGCTTTCTTT. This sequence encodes CASRAGTAMNTEAFF.

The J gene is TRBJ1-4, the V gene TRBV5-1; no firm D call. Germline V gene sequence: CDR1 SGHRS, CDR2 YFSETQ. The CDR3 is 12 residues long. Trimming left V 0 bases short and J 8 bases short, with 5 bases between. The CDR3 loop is CASSLDREKLFF. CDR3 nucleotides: TGCGCCAGCAGCTTGGATCGGGAAAAACTGTTTTTT.